Below, 9 T cell receptor beta chains from the same sample are listed, as sequenced in a study of blood T cell repertoires in COVID-19. The repertoire was sequenced with immunoSEQ multiplex PCR; TCRdb's copy has only in-frame clones and lacks some. The table shows under 200,000 clones, with around 83% occurring only once. Sequenced material: peripheral blood. These receptors all stem from a woman aged 65 to 85 who had recovered from COVID-19.

The V call is TRBV4-1, the J call TRBJ1-2, with unresolved D. The CDR3 is 14 amino acids. Per the germline V gene, CDR1 is MGHRA and CDR2 is YSYEKL. Between the trimmed V and J ends, which lost 0 bases and 8 bases, there was a span of 13 bases. The CDR3 sequence is CASSQDLGEGGYTF. The CDR3 nucleotides are TGCGCCAGCAGCCAAGATCTGGGAGAGGGCGGCTACACCTTC.

The chain is built from TRBV11-2 and TRBJ2-7; 9 nucleotides match TRBD1. V trimming: 5 bases; J trimming: 0 bases; junction bases outside the gene matches: 8. Germline V gives CDR1 SGHAT, CDR2 FQNNGV. This CDR3 has 16 residues. CDR3 sequence: CASSRTGVGSSYEQYF. DNA of the CDR3: TGTGCCAGCAGCCGGACAGGGGTGGGGAGCTCCTACGAGCAGTACTTC.

The chain carries TRBV2 and TRBJ2-5; possible D gene TRBD2, 5 bases. The CDR3 covers 12 residues. The V gene's germline CDR1 is SNHLY and CDR2 FYNNEI. Trimming cost V 7 bases and J 0 bases, with 6 bases left between them. The CDR3 is CASTGYQETQYF. CDR3 nucleotide sequence: TGTGCCAGCACGGGGTACCAAGAGACCCAGTACTTC.

This clone was counted between two and nine times. The J gene is TRBJ2-5, the V gene TRBV2, with 12 positions matching TRBD2. Germline assignment: CDR1 SNHLY and CDR2 FYNNEI. CDR3 length equals 17 residues. The V segment lost 6 bases and the J segment 0 bases; nucleotides outside the gene matches: 8. The CDR3 bases are TGTGCCAGCAGGCCCCGGACTAGCGGGACGTACCAAGAGACCCAGTACTTC. As protein: CASRPRTSGTYQETQYF.

V is TRBV15 and J is TRBJ2-7; 11 nucleotides align to TRBD1. V trimming: 1 base; J trimming: 0 bases; junction bases outside the gene matches: 8. The CDR3 is 18 amino acids. CDR1 is LNHNV and CDR2 is YYDKDF in the germline V gene (reference sequence). CDR3 protein: CATSRGGTGGTLSYEQYF. Here the CDR3 DNA reads TGTGCCACCAGCAGAGGAGGGACAGGGGGAACCCTCTCCTACGAGCAGTACTTC.

Comment on this clone: This CDR3 is also generated by other DNA sequences in the sample. The chain couples TRBV9 to TRBJ2-5; D unclear. The germline CDR1 and CDR2 sequences are SGDLS and YYNGEE. Between the trimmed V and J ends, which lost 0 bases and 2 bases, there was a span of 5 bases. CDR3 length: 13 residues. This CDR3 is CASSVGQQETQYF. The CDR3 nucleotides are TGTGCCAGCAGCGTAGGCCAGCAAGAGACCCAGTACTTC.

The CDR3 nucleotides are TGTGCCAGCAGCCCCAACAGGGGTAGCTTTGAAAAACTGTTTTTT. Its protein is CASSPNRGSFEKLFF. The chain combines TRBV2 with TRBJ1-4, with 7 bases identical to TRBD1. Unmatched junction bases numbered 11, after V lost 6 bases and J lost 7 bases. This CDR3 spans 15 amino acids. Germline assignment: CDR1 SNHLY and CDR2 FYNNEI.

Regarding this clone: Additional DNA sequences in this sample encode the identical CDR3. This chain connects TRBV5-1 to TRBJ1-5; tentatively, D is TRBD1 (6 bases). Trimming cost V 0 bases and J 4 bases, with 8 bases left between them. CDR1 and CDR2 (germline): SGHRS, YFSETQ. The CDR3 has 14 residues. The CDR3 here is CASSLEGGNQPQHF. The CDR3 DNA reads as TGCGCCAGCAGCTTGGAGGGGGGGAATCAGCCCCAGCATTTT.

This clone occurred a few times. The chain employs TRBV5-1 and TRBJ1-2; a possible D gene is TRBD1 (5 bases). CDR3 length: 13 amino acids. V was cut by 0 bases and J by 4 bases, with 7 bases left in between. From germline, CDR1 is SGHRS and CDR2 YFSETQ. The CDR3 here is CASSLGGLYGYTF. The CDR3 region has the DNA TGCGCCAGCAGCTTGGGGGGACTCTATGGCTACACCTTC. Complete variable domain (other parts from reference TRBV5-1 and TRBJ1-2): KAGVTQTPRYLIKTRGQQVTLSCSPISGHRSVSWYQQTPGQGLQFLFEYFSETQRNKGNFPGRFSGRQFSNSRSEMNVSTLELGDSALYLCASSLGGLYGYTFGSGTRLTVV.